This record covers a single T cell receptor beta chain. Its antigen is still unknown. No much larger clone is present one base from it, and per-base qualities are unavailable. V is reduced by 3 bases and J by 0 bases, leaving a spacing of 13 bases between them. The CDR3 covers 15 residues, taking in both the cysteine and the phenylalanine. This entry keeps only the CDR3 DNA: 45 bases, framed from base 1. From a lookup of the germline V gene, CDR1 and CDR2 are SQVTM and ANQGSEA. The TCR beta CDR3 regions were amplified from the RNA transcripts. The first round of RT-PCR for the TCR CDR3 was performed with the HTBI primer set and the Qiagen OneStep RT-PCR kit. A second multiplex PCR round built the libraries, followed by size selection and purification. Sequencing of the libraries was done on an Illumina HiSeq2000 using paired-end 100 bp reads. In the source study's methods: SOAPnuke was used to process the raw data, removing reads that contained adapters or uncalled bases, had a mean Phred below 15, or lacked an exact match to the constant primer or identifier. COPE v1.2.5 was used to merge the high-quality paired reads, and each unique nucleotide sequence was defined as a clonotype. MiTCR v1.1 was used to align clonotypes to the IMGT TRBV, TRBD and TRBJ reference segments. The analysis was restricted to V-J combinations with a frequency above 0.0001, which together covered around 99% of the repertoires. The TCS score was defined as the ratio of F50 (clonal expansion) to E x V (chaos), calculated using BLOSUM62-based TCRdist between CDR3 peptides within each V-J. Welch's t-statistics and random forest reduced around 520 V-J features to under 15, which were used in a naive Bayes classifier (R e1071). The public reads were run again by TCRdb, first through fastp at Q25 and then through MiXCR, and only productive beta chains were kept. For every CDR3 protein sequence, its rows merge into one entry that carries the most common genes and DNA. The V and J calls were not made by the authors but by TCRdb's processing. The sample yields approximately 700,000 distinct CDR3 sequences; 16% were counted once. The ten largest clones capture approximately 8.4% of the sample.

The sample comes from a study of T cells in Graves' hyperthyroidism and ophthalmopathy (dated by TCRdb to between 2019 and 2020). Looking at the study overall: Peripheral blood samples were taken at the time of initial diagnosis, prior to any treatment. A discovery cohort of roughly 96 patients, approximately 45 with Graves' ophthalmopathy and approximately 57 with stable Graves' hyperthyroidism, was used to find distinguishing TCR V-J signatures. Prospective prediction of ophthalmopathy was tested in an independent validation cohort of some 20 hyperthyroidism patients and some 17 patients who later progressed to ophthalmopathy. The 100 discovery patients were divided at random into training and test sets in a 7:3 ratio. In about 6 Graves' hyperthyroidism patients, the study also compared T-cell repertoires from thyroid tissue with T-cell repertoires from blood. Once sampling was done, hyperthyroidism patients were given methimazole at a starting dose of 30 mg daily, whereas ophthalmopathy patients were given high-dose intravenous methylprednisolone. The paper describes TCR Vbeta CDR3 sequencing of about 140 peripheral blood samples, made up of approximately 40 ophthalmopathy patients, approximately 76 hyperthyroidism patients and 17 progressor patients.

What the research found in general, with its limitations: Most expanded thyroid clonotypes (frequency above 0.001) were also detected in blood, a finding suggesting that blood repertoires may reflect thyroid immune responses. In cross-validation, a model built on a 13 V-J signature told ophthalmopathy apart from stable hyperthyroidism with 87.88% sensitivity and roughly 81% specificity, and in testing the same model reached 80%/75%. Sample size was not statistically predetermined, and investigators were not blinded to group allocation. In validation, progression to ophthalmopathy was predicted by the model with approximately 67% sensitivity and 72% to 80% specificity, a median of around 6.5 months before onset.

Stable Graves' hyperthyroidism was defined as the absence of progression to ophthalmopathy over 18 months of follow-up. Hyperthyroidism patients were newly diagnosed, had a disease duration of under 2 months, and were aged 18 to 65 years. Any patient with an uncontrolled infection, another autoimmune disease, pregnancy or lactation was excluded. Diagnoses relied on clinical symptoms, serum thyroxine and TRAb, thyroid ultrasound and orbital computed tomography. PBMCs were isolated from around 10 ml of fresh peripheral blood by Ficoll-Paque density gradient centrifugation. Trizol reagent was used to extract total RNA, and RNA quality was then checked on an Agilent 2100 Bioanalyzer.

Input material: blood. This chain joins TRBV29-1 to TRBJ2-3, with the identity of the D gene unclear. This receptor was identified in a man aged 18 to 29 with Graves' hyperthyroidism. The DNA sequence is TGCAGCGTTGACGGTATAGGCAGAAGCACAGATACGCAGTATTTT. Translation gives CSVDGIGRSTDTQYF.